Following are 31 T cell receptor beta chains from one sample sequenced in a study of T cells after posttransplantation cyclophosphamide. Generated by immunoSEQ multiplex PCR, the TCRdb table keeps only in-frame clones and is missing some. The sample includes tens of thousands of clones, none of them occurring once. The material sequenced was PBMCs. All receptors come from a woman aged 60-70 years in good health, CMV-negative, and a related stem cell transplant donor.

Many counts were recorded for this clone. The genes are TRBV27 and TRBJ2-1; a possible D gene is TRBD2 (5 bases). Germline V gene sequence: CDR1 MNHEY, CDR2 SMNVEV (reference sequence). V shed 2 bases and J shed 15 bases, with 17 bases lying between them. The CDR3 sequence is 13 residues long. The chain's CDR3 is CASSLRNSAFSFF. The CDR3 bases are TGTGCCAGCAGTTTACGTAATAGCGCGTTTTCGTTCTTC.

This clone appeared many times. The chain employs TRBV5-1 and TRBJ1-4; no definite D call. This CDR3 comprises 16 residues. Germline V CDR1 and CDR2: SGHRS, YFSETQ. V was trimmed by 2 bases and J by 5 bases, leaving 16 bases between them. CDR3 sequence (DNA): TGCGCCAGCAGCTTATCCCCCTCCATAGGGAATGAAAAACTGTTTTTT. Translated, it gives CASSLSPSIGNEKLFF.

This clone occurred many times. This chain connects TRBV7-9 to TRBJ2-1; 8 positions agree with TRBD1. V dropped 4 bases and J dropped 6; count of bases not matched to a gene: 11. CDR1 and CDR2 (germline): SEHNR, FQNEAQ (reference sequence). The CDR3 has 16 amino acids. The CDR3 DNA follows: TGTGCCAGCAGCTCATGGGGGCGGACAGGGTCCAATGAGCAGTTCTTC. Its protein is CASSSWGRTGSNEQFF. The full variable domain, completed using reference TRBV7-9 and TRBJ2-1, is DTGVSQNPRHKITKRGQNVTFRCDPISEHNRLYWYRQTLGQGPEFLTYFQNEAQLEKSRLLSDRFSAERPKGSFSTLEIQRTEQGDSAMYLCASSSWGRTGSNEQFFGPGTRLTVL.

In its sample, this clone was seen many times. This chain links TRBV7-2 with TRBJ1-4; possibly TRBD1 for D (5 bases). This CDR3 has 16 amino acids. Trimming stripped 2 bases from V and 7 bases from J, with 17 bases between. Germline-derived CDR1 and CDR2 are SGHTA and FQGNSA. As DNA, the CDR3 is TGTGCCAGCAGCTTAAGCGGGGGGTCGGGTTTTGAAAAACTGTTTTTT. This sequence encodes CASSLSGGSGFEKLFF.

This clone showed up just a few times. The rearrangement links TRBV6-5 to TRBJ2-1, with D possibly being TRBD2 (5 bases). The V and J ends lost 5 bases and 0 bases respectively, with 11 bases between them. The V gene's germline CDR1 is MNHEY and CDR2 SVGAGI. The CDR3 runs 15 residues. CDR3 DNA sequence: TGTGCCAGCAGTGGTAGCGCGAGCTCCTACAATGAGCAGTTCTTC. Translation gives CASSGSASSYNEQFF.

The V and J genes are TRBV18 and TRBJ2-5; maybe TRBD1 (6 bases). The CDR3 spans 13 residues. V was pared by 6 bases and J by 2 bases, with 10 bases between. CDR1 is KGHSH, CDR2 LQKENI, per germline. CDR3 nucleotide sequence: TGTGCCAGCTCCCAGGGGATACAAGAGACCCAGTACTTC. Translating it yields CASSQGIQETQYF.

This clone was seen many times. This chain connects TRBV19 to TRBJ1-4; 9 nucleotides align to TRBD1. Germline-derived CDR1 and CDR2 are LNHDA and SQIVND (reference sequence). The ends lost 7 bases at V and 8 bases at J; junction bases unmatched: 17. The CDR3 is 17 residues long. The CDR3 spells CASTLGQGNARREKLFF. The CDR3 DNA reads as TGTGCCAGTACCTTAGGACAGGGGAATGCACGAAGGGAAAAACTGTTTTTT.

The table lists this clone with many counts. This chain's CDR3 is CASSGQPDSPLHF. The CDR3, as DNA: TGTGCCAGTTCGGGACAGCCAGATTCACCCCTCCACTTT. The chain couples TRBV19 to TRBJ1-6; TRBD1 agrees at 7 bases. V lost 8 bases and J lost 8; bases outside the gene matches: 6. This CDR3 comprises 13 residues. Looked up from germline, CDR1 is LNHDA and CDR2 is SQIVND (reference sequence).

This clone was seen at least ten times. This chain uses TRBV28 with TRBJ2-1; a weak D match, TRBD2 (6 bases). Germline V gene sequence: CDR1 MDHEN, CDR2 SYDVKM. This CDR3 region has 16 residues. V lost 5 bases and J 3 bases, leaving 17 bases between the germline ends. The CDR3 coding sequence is TGTGCCAGCAGTACCCTGGTAGCGGCTTACTACAATGAGCAGTTCTTC. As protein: CASSTLVAAYYNEQFF.

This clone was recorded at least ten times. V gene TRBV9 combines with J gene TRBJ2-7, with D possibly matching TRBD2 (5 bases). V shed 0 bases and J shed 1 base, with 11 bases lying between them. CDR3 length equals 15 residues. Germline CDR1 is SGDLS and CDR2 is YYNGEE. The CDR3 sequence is CASSVGLPGSYEQYF. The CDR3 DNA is TGTGCCAGCAGCGTAGGGCTCCCGGGGTCCTACGAGCAGTACTTC.

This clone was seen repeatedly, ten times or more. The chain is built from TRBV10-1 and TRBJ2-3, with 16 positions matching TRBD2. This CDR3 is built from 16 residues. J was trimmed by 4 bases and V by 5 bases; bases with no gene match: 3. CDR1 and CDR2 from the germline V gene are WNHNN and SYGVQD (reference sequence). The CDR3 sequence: CASSTGTSGGADTQYF. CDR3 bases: TGCGCCAGCAGTACTGGGACTAGCGGGGGGGCAGATACGCAGTATTTT.

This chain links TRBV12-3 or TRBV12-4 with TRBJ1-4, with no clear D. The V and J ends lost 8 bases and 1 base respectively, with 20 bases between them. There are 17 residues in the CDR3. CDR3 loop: CASALGLGGRTNEKLFF. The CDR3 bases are TGTGCCAGCGCGTTAGGCCTCGGAGGGCGAACTAATGAAAAACTGTTTTTT.

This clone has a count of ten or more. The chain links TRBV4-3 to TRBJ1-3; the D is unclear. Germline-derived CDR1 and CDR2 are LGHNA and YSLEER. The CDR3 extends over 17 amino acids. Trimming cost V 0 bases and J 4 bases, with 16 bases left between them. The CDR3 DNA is TGCGCCAGCAGCCAAGATCCATCAGGCACTCTCGGAAACACCATATATTTT. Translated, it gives CASSQDPSGTLGNTIYF.

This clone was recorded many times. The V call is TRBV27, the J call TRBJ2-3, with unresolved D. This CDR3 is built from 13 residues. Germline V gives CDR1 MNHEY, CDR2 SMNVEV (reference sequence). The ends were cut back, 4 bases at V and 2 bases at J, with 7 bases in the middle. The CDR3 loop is CASSYTHTDTQYF. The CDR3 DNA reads TGTGCCAGCAGTTACACACACACAGATACGCAGTATTTT.

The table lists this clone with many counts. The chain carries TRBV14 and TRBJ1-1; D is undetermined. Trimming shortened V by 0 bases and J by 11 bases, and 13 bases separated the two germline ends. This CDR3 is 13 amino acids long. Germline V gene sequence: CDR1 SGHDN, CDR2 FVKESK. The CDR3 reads CASSQDGPRWAFF. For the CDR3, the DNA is TGTGCCAGCAGCCAAGATGGCCCCCGTTGGGCTTTCTTT.

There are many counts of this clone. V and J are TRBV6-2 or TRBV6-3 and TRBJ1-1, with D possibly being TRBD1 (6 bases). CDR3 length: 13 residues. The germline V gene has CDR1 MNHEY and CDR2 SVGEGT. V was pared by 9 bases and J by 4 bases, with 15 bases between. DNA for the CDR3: TGTGCCAGTCTAGCAGGGGTGGCCACTGAAGCTTTCTTT. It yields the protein CASLAGVATEAFF.

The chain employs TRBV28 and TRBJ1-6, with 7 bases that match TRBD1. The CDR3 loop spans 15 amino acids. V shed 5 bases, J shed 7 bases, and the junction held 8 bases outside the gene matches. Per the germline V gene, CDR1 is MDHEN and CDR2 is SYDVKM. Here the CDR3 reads CASSPLQGNNSPLHF. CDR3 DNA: TGTGCCAGCAGTCCCTTACAGGGGAACAATTCACCCCTCCACTTT.

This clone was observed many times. CDR3 nucleotide sequence: TGTGCCAGCAGTTTAAGTTGGCAGGGTCGCGGCTACACCTTC. Translated, it gives CASSLSWQGRGYTF. The chain employs TRBV28 and TRBJ1-2, with D tentatively TRBD1 (5 bases). The CDR3 contains 14 residues. The ends were cut back, 2 bases at V and 8 bases at J, with 15 bases in the middle. The germline V gene has CDR1 MDHEN and CDR2 SYDVKM.

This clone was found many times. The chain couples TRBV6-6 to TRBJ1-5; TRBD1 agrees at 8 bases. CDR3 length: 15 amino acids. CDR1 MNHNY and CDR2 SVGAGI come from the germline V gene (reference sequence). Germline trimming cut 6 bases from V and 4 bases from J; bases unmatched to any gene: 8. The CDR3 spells CASRDGQGANQPQHF. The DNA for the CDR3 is TGTGCCAGCAGAGACGGACAGGGAGCGAATCAGCCCCAGCATTTT.

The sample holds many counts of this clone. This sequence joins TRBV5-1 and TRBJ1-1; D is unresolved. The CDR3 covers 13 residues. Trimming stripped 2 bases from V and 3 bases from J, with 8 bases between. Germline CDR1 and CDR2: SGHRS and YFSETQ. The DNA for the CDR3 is TGCGCCAGCAGCTTTGTTGAGGACACTGAAGCTTTCTTT. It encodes CASSFVEDTEAFF.

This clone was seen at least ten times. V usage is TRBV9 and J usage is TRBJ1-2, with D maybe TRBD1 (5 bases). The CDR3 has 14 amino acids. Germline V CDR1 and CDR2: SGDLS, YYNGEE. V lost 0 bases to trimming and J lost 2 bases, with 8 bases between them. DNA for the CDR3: TGTGCCAGCAGCGTAGCGGGGGAAAACTATGGCTACACCTTC. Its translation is CASSVAGENYGYTF.

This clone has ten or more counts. DNA of the CDR3: TGTGCCAGCAGCCGCGAGGGGGGGACCTCCTACGAGCAGTACTTC. Translating gives CASSREGGTSYEQYF. The chain employs TRBV11-2 and TRBJ2-7; possibly TRBD2 for D (7 bases). V was clipped by 5 bases and J by 0 bases, with 14 bases between them. CDR1 is SGHAT, CDR2 FQNNGV, per germline. This CDR3 region has 15 residues.

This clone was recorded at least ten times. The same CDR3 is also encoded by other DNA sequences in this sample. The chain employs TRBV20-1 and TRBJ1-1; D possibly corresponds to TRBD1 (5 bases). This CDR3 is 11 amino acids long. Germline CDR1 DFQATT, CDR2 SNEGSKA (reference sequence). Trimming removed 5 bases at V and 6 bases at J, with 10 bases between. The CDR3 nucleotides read TGCAGTGCTGACAGAGGCGCTGAAGCTTTCTTT. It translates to CSADRGAEAFF.

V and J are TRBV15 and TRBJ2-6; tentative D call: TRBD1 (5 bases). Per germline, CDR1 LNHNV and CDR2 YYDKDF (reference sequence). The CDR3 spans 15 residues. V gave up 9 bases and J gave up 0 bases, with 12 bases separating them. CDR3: CATNAGNSGANVLTF. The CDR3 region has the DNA TGTGCCACTAACGCAGGGAACTCTGGGGCCAACGTCCTGACTTTC.

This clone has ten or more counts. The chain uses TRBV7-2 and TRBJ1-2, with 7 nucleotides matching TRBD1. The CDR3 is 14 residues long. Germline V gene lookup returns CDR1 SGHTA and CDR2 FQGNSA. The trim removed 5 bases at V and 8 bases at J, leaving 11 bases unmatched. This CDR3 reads CASSPNADRKGYTF. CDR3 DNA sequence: TGTGCCAGCAGCCCTAACGCGGACAGGAAAGGCTACACCTTC.

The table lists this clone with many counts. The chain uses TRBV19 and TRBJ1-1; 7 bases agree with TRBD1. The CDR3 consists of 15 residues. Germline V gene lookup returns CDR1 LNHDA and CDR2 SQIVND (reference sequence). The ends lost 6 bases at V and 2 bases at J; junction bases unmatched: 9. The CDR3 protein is CASRPVDRANTEAFF. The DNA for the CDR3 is TGTGCCAGTAGGCCGGTCGACAGGGCTAACACTGAAGCTTTCTTT. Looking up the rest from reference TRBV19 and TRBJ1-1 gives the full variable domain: DGGITQSPKYLFRKEGQNVTLSCEQNLNHDAMYWYRQDPGQGLRLIYYSQIVNDFQKGDIAEGYSVSREKKESFPLTVTSAQKNPTAFYLCASRPVDRANTEAFFGQGTRLTVV.

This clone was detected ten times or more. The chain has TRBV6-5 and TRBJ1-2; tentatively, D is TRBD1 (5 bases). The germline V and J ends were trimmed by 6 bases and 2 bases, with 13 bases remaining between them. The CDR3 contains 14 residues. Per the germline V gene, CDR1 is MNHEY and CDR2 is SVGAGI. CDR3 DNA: TGTGCCAGCAGATTATCGGCAGGGAACTATGGCTACACCTTC. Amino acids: CASRLSAGNYGYTF.

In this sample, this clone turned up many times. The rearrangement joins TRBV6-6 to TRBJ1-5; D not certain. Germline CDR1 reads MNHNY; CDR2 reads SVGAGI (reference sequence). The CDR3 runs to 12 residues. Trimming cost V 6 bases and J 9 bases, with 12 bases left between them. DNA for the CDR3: TGTGCCAGCAGCCCTAACCTAGGGCCCCAGCATTTT. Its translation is CASSPNLGPQHF.

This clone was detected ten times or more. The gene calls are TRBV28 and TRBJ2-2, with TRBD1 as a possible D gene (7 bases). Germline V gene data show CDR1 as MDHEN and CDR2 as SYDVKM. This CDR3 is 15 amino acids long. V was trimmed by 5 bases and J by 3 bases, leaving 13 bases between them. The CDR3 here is CASSRGTAHTGELFF. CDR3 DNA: TGTGCCAGCAGTCGGGGGACAGCACACACCGGGGAGCTGTTTTTT.

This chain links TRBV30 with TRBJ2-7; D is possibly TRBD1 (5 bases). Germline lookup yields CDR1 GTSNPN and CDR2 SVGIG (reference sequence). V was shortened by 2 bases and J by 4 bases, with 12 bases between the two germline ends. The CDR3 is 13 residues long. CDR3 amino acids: CAWSWEQEYEQYF. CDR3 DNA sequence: TGTGCCTGGAGTTGGGAACAGGAATACGAGCAGTACTTC.

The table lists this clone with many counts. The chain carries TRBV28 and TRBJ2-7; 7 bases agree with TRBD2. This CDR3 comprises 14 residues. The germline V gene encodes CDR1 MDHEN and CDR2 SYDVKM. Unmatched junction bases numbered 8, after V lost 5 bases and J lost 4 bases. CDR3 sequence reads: CASSPPGGFYEQYF. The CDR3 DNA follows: TGTGCCAGCAGTCCCCCGGGGGGATTTTACGAGCAGTACTTC.